A selection of T cell receptor beta chains follows, all from one sample in a study of cytomegalovirus exposure and HLA in healthy donors. The repertoire was sequenced with immunoSEQ multiplex PCR; TCRdb's copy has only in-frame clones and lacks some. The data contain 250,000 to 350,000 clones, roughly 87% of them seen just once; the ten biggest clones take up roughly 0.88%. Sample: PBMCs. The receptors derive from a man under 40 in good health and CMV-seronegative. Each CDR3 is given with its conserved first and last residue. Each record gives: V gene, J gene, D gene, CDR3 length, clone size, CDR3 DNA, CDR3 protein. The D gene is left open where the match is weak. Rows give clone size only sometimes, using once, few, many, or a class for an expanded clone.

v_call: TRBV10-1
j_call: TRBJ1-6
d_call: TRBD1
cdr3_length: 14
clone_size: NA
cdr3_nt: TGCGCCAGCAGTGAGTACAGGGGGCGCTCACCCCTCCACTTT
cdr3_aa: CASSEYRGRSPLHF

v_call: TRBV27
j_call: TRBJ2-2
d_call: TRBD1
cdr3_length: 16
clone_size: NA
cdr3_nt: TGTGCCAGCAGTTCCCGACAGGGGGCAAGGACCGGGGAGCTGTTTTTT
cdr3_aa: CASSSRQGARTGELFF

v_call: TRBV6-6
j_call: TRBJ2-7
d_call: TRBD2
cdr3_length: 13
clone_size: NA
cdr3_nt: TGTGCCAGCAGCTTAGCGGGGGGGATCGAGCAGTACTTC
cdr3_aa: CASSLAGGIEQYF

v_call: TRBV7-8
j_call: TRBJ1-4
d_call: TRBD1
cdr3_length: 15
clone_size: NA
cdr3_nt: TGTGCCAGCAGCTTAACAGGGGGGTTCGGTGAAAAACTGTTTTTT
cdr3_aa: CASSLTGGFGEKLFF

v_call: TRBV5-4
j_call: TRBJ1-3
d_call: TRBD1
cdr3_length: 16
clone_size: NA
cdr3_nt: TGTGCCAGCAGCAGGGACAGCCCCAGCTCTGGAAACACCATATATTTT
cdr3_aa: CASSRDSPSSGNTIYF

v_call: TRBV6-5
j_call: TRBJ2-5
d_call: TRBD2
cdr3_length: 15
clone_size: NA
cdr3_nt: TGTGCCAGCAGTCTAGAAGGAGCTCCGGGAGGGACCCAGTACTTC
cdr3_aa: CASSLEGAPGGTQYF

v_call: TRBV4-1
j_call: TRBJ1-4
d_call: NA
cdr3_length: 14
clone_size: NA
cdr3_nt: TGCGCCAGCAGCTTTTGGACAGTAAATGAAAAACTGTTTTTT
cdr3_aa: CASSFWTVNEKLFF

v_call: TRBV11-2
j_call: TRBJ2-3
d_call: NA
cdr3_length: 15
clone_size: NA
cdr3_nt: TGTGCCAGCAGCTTCCCGGGGGGCCCCACAGATACGCAGTATTTT
cdr3_aa: CASSFPGGPTDTQYF

v_call: TRBV2
j_call: TRBJ1-4
d_call: TRBD1
cdr3_length: 13
clone_size: NA
cdr3_nt: TGTGCCAGCAGCCGGGACAGGGAGGGAAAACTGTTTTTT
cdr3_aa: CASSRDREGKLFF

v_call: TRBV6-1
j_call: TRBJ2-7
d_call: NA
cdr3_length: 11
clone_size: NA
cdr3_nt: TGTGCCAGCAGTGAAGGGGGCTGGCAGTACTTC
cdr3_aa: CASSEGGWQYF

v_call: TRBV7-8
j_call: TRBJ1-4
d_call: NA
cdr3_length: 17
clone_size: NA
cdr3_nt: TGTGCCAGCAGCTTAGCGGCAGGTGATGCGACTAATGAAAAACTGTTTTTT
cdr3_aa: CASSLAAGDATNEKLFF

v_call: TRBV10-1
j_call: TRBJ2-7
d_call: TRBD1
cdr3_length: 16
clone_size: NA
cdr3_nt: TGCGCCAGCAGTATTCCTACCGACAGGGAAGCCTACGAGCAGTACTTC
cdr3_aa: CASSIPTDREAYEQYF

v_call: TRBV7-9
j_call: TRBJ1-4
d_call: TRBD1
cdr3_length: 17
clone_size: NA
cdr3_nt: TGTGCCAGCAGCTTAAAGGGGGCGGGGAGGATGAATGAAAAACTGTTTTTT
cdr3_aa: CASSLKGAGRMNEKLFF

v_call: TRBV15
j_call: TRBJ1-4
d_call: NA
cdr3_length: 13
clone_size: NA
cdr3_nt: TGTGCCACCAGCGACAGGACGGAGGAAAAACTGTTTTTT
cdr3_aa: CATSDRTEEKLFF

v_call: TRBV7-9
j_call: TRBJ2-1
d_call: TRBD2
cdr3_length: 15
clone_size: NA
cdr3_nt: TGTGCCAGCAGCTCCCAGGCGGGGGTCTACAATGAGCAGTTCTTC
cdr3_aa: CASSSQAGVYNEQFF

v_call: TRBV6-5
j_call: TRBJ1-1
d_call: NA
cdr3_length: 16
clone_size: once
cdr3_nt: TGTGCCAGCAGTTACTCGATTTTTGGCCGAGGCACTGAAGCTTTCTTT
cdr3_aa: CASSYSIFGRGTEAFF

v_call: TRBV6-1
j_call: TRBJ2-2
d_call: NA
cdr3_length: 14
clone_size: NA
cdr3_nt: TGTGCCAGCAGTGAGTACAGGGATCCCGGGGAGCTGTTTTTT
cdr3_aa: CASSEYRDPGELFF

v_call: TRBV5-1
j_call: TRBJ1-3
d_call: NA
cdr3_length: 15
clone_size: NA
cdr3_nt: TGCGCCAGCAGCTTTACAGAATTCTCTGGAAACACCATATATTTT
cdr3_aa: CASSFTEFSGNTIYF

v_call: TRBV4-3
j_call: TRBJ2-1
d_call: TRBD1
cdr3_length: 15
clone_size: NA
cdr3_nt: TGCGCCAGCAGCCACGGGACAGGGAAGTACAATGAGCAGTTCTTC
cdr3_aa: CASSHGTGKYNEQFF

v_call: TRBV30
j_call: TRBJ2-1
d_call: TRBD1
cdr3_length: 14
clone_size: NA
cdr3_nt: TGTGCCTGGACTCGGACAGGGACTCGGGGTGAGCAGTTCTTC
cdr3_aa: CAWTRTGTRGEQFF

v_call: TRBV19
j_call: TRBJ1-2
d_call: TRBD1
cdr3_length: 12
clone_size: once
cdr3_nt: TGTGCCAGTAGTACCCACAAGACGACAGGGGCCTTC
cdr3_aa: CASSTHKTTGAF

v_call: TRBV19
j_call: TRBJ1-6
d_call: TRBD1
cdr3_length: 14
clone_size: NA
cdr3_nt: TGTGCCAGTAGTACACAGGGGTATAATTCACCCCTCCACTTT
cdr3_aa: CASSTQGYNSPLHF

v_call: TRBV5-6
j_call: TRBJ2-3
d_call: TRBD2
cdr3_length: 16
clone_size: NA
cdr3_nt: TGTGCCAGCAGCTTGGCTGGGGGGGTTATTGGAGATACGCAGTATTTT
cdr3_aa: CASSLAGGVIGDTQYF

v_call: TRBV2
j_call: TRBJ2-5
d_call: NA
cdr3_length: 15
clone_size: NA
cdr3_nt: TGTGCCAGCAGCGGTCAGGGGCGAGTCGGGAAGACCCAGTACTTC
cdr3_aa: CASSGQGRVGKTQYF

v_call: TRBV6-5
j_call: TRBJ2-1
d_call: NA
cdr3_length: 13
clone_size: few
cdr3_nt: TGTGCCAGCAGTCTGACTCAGGGCCTTGAGCAGTTCTTC
cdr3_aa: CASSLTQGLEQFF

v_call: TRBV19
j_call: TRBJ2-7
d_call: NA
cdr3_length: 13
clone_size: NA
cdr3_nt: TGTGCCAGTAGTAACCACGACATGTACGAGCAGTACTTC
cdr3_aa: CASSNHDMYEQYF

v_call: TRBV2
j_call: TRBJ2-5
d_call: NA
cdr3_length: 15
clone_size: NA
cdr3_nt: TGTGCCAGCAGCCACAGGGTTTTATTCATGGAGACCCAGTACTTC
cdr3_aa: CASSHRVLFMETQYF

v_call: TRBV18
j_call: TRBJ2-7
d_call: TRBD1
cdr3_length: 16
clone_size: NA
cdr3_nt: TGTGCCAGCTCACCGTCAGTCGGGACAGCAGCCTACGAGCAGTACTTC
cdr3_aa: CASSPSVGTAAYEQYF

v_call: TRBV7-9
j_call: TRBJ2-7
d_call: TRBD1
cdr3_length: 13
clone_size: NA
cdr3_nt: TGTGCCAGCAGCCTATGGACAGGGGACGAGCAGTACTTC
cdr3_aa: CASSLWTGDEQYF

v_call: TRBV18
j_call: TRBJ2-1
d_call: NA
cdr3_length: 20
clone_size: NA
cdr3_nt: TGTGCCAGCTCACCAGGCCGATCTGGGGGCCTCCGACCTTCCTACAATGAGCAGTTCTTC
cdr3_aa: CASSPGRSGGLRPSYNEQFF

v_call: TRBV7-2
j_call: TRBJ1-1
d_call: NA
cdr3_length: 14
clone_size: NA
cdr3_nt: TGTGCCAGCAGCTTAGTAAGCGCGAACACTGAAGCTTTCTTT
cdr3_aa: CASSLVSANTEAFF

v_call: TRBV30
j_call: TRBJ2-3
d_call: NA
cdr3_length: 12
clone_size: NA
cdr3_nt: TGTGCCTGGAGTGTCCCAGTCCTCGCGCAGTATTTT
cdr3_aa: CAWSVPVLAQYF

v_call: TRBV7-9
j_call: TRBJ2-2
d_call: NA
cdr3_length: 14
clone_size: NA
cdr3_nt: TGTGCCAGCAGCTTAGTATCTGTGAGCGGGGAGCTGTTTTTT
cdr3_aa: CASSLVSVSGELFF

v_call: TRBV10-3
j_call: TRBJ1-2
d_call: NA
cdr3_length: 14
clone_size: NA
cdr3_nt: TGTGCCATCAGAGCAGGGCCCTCTCGGTATGGCTACACCTTC
cdr3_aa: CAIRAGPSRYGYTF

v_call: TRBV6-5
j_call: TRBJ1-2
d_call: TRBD1
cdr3_length: 15
clone_size: NA
cdr3_nt: TGTGCCAGCAGTACACCATTAACAGGGGGCCATGGCTACACCTTC
cdr3_aa: CASSTPLTGGHGYTF

v_call: TRBV2
j_call: TRBJ2-7
d_call: TRBD1
cdr3_length: 14
clone_size: NA
cdr3_nt: TGTGCCAGCAGTCCCGGGACAGGGCCCTACGAGCAGTACTTC
cdr3_aa: CASSPGTGPYEQYF

v_call: TRBV7-2
j_call: TRBJ2-5
d_call: NA
cdr3_length: 15
clone_size: NA
cdr3_nt: TGTGCCAGCAGCTTAGTTGCGGGGGCGGGAGAGACCCAGTACTTC
cdr3_aa: CASSLVAGAGETQYF

v_call: TRBV2
j_call: TRBJ1-1
d_call: TRBD1
cdr3_length: 15
clone_size: NA
cdr3_nt: TGTGCCAGCAGTGCCCCCGGGACAGGAAATACTGAAGCTTTCTTT
cdr3_aa: CASSAPGTGNTEAFF

v_call: TRBV19
j_call: TRBJ2-6
d_call: TRBD1
cdr3_length: 17
clone_size: NA
cdr3_nt: TGTGCCAGTAGTAACCCGGGACAGAGCTCTGGGGCCAACGTCCTGACTTTC
cdr3_aa: CASSNPGQSSGANVLTF

v_call: TRBV7-9
j_call: TRBJ2-3
d_call: NA
cdr3_length: 14
clone_size: NA
cdr3_nt: TGTGCCAGCAGCCCAGGGAGGAGCACAGATACGCAGTATTTT
cdr3_aa: CASSPGRSTDTQYF

v_call: TRBV7-9
j_call: TRBJ2-1
d_call: NA
cdr3_length: 14
clone_size: NA
cdr3_nt: TGTGCCAGTTGCAGGGAATCCCCTTACAATGAGCAGTTCTTC
cdr3_aa: CASCRESPYNEQFF

v_call: TRBV2
j_call: TRBJ2-3
d_call: TRBD2
cdr3_length: 15
clone_size: NA
cdr3_nt: TGTGCCAGCAACAGGTTTCGACTAGCAACAGATACGCAGTATTTT
cdr3_aa: CASNRFRLATDTQYF

v_call: TRBV5-4
j_call: TRBJ1-1
d_call: TRBD1
cdr3_length: 14
clone_size: NA
cdr3_nt: TGTGCCAGCAGCCGAGAAGGACAGGGTCGTAAAGCTTTCTTT
cdr3_aa: CASSREGQGRKAFF

v_call: TRBV5-1
j_call: TRBJ2-7
d_call: TRBD2
cdr3_length: 16
clone_size: NA
cdr3_nt: TGCGCCAGCCGAGATGCCCGAAGCGGGGGGCCCTACGAGCAGTACTTC
cdr3_aa: CASRDARSGGPYEQYF

v_call: TRBV10-1
j_call: TRBJ1-3
d_call: TRBD1
cdr3_length: 17
clone_size: NA
cdr3_nt: TGCGCCAGCAGTGACCGGACAGGGGCTTTCTCTGGAAACACCATATATTTT
cdr3_aa: CASSDRTGAFSGNTIYF

v_call: TRBV7-9
j_call: TRBJ1-1
d_call: NA
cdr3_length: 15
clone_size: NA
cdr3_nt: TGTGCCAGCAGCTACGACCCGGGGGGCATGTCTGAAGCTTTCTTT
cdr3_aa: CASSYDPGGMSEAFF

v_call: TRBV6-1
j_call: TRBJ2-7
d_call: TRBD2
cdr3_length: 17
clone_size: NA
cdr3_nt: TGTGCCAGCAGTGGAAAACCCGGGACTAGCCTAGTGTACGAGCAGTACTTC
cdr3_aa: CASSGKPGTSLVYEQYF

v_call: TRBV6-6
j_call: TRBJ2-5
d_call: NA
cdr3_length: 14
clone_size: NA
cdr3_nt: TGTGCCAGCAGTTACGGGCGGGGTGGAGAGACCCAGTACTTC
cdr3_aa: CASSYGRGGETQYF

v_call: TRBV7-9
j_call: TRBJ2-6
d_call: NA
cdr3_length: 17
clone_size: NA
cdr3_nt: TGTGCCAGCAGCCGGAACAGGGATGGCTCTGGGGCCAACGTCCTGACTTTC
cdr3_aa: CASSRNRDGSGANVLTF

v_call: TRBV5-1
j_call: TRBJ2-5
d_call: TRBD2
cdr3_length: 15
clone_size: NA
cdr3_nt: TGCGCCAGCAGCATATTGACTAGCGGGGGAGAGACCCAGTACTTC
cdr3_aa: CASSILTSGGETQYF

v_call: TRBV5-1
j_call: TRBJ1-6
d_call: TRBD1
cdr3_length: 13
clone_size: few
cdr3_nt: TGCGCCAGCAGGGAGGCGGGACAGGGCACCCTCCACTTT
cdr3_aa: CASREAGQGTLHF

v_call: TRBV2
j_call: TRBJ1-5
d_call: NA
cdr3_length: 15
clone_size: NA
cdr3_nt: TGTGCCAGCAGTGAAGCCAATTCGGTTAGCGGGCCCCAGCATTTT
cdr3_aa: CASSEANSVSGPQHF

v_call: TRBV2
j_call: TRBJ1-2
d_call: TRBD1
cdr3_length: 14
clone_size: NA
cdr3_nt: TGTGCCATCACGGACAGGGGCGTTAGGGATGGCTACACCTTC
cdr3_aa: CAITDRGVRDGYTF

v_call: TRBV27
j_call: TRBJ2-3
d_call: TRBD1
cdr3_length: 15
clone_size: NA
cdr3_nt: TGTGCCAGCAGTCCCGGGACAGGAGGAACAGATACGCAGTATTTT
cdr3_aa: CASSPGTGGTDTQYF

v_call: TRBV6-5
j_call: TRBJ2-5
d_call: TRBD1
cdr3_length: 15
clone_size: NA
cdr3_nt: TGTGCCAGCAGTTACTCAGGGGGCGCAGGGGAGACCCAGTACTTC
cdr3_aa: CASSYSGGAGETQYF

v_call: TRBV29-1
j_call: TRBJ2-5
d_call: TRBD1
cdr3_length: 14
clone_size: NA
cdr3_nt: TGCAGCGTTGAATGGACAGGGGGCGGAAAGACCCAGTACTTC
cdr3_aa: CSVEWTGGGKTQYF

v_call: TRBV18
j_call: TRBJ2-1
d_call: TRBD2
cdr3_length: 16
clone_size: NA
cdr3_nt: TGTGCCAGCTCACCAGCTACTAGCGGCGTTTCAGTTCTGAAGTTCTTC
cdr3_aa: CASSPATSGVSVLKFF

v_call: TRBV29-1
j_call: TRBJ1-2
d_call: TRBD1
cdr3_length: 15
clone_size: once
cdr3_nt: TGCAGCGTTGAAGAGCGAGACAGGGGGGCCTATGGCTACACCTTC
cdr3_aa: CSVEERDRGAYGYTF

v_call: TRBV25-1
j_call: TRBJ2-1
d_call: TRBD2
cdr3_length: 15
clone_size: NA
cdr3_nt: TGTGCCAGCAGTGATTTAGCGGGGGGGCGATCTGAGCAGTTCTTC
cdr3_aa: CASSDLAGGRSEQFF

v_call: TRBV27
j_call: TRBJ1-5
d_call: NA
cdr3_length: 13
clone_size: once
cdr3_nt: TGTGCCAGCAGACAGGGCCTGGGGGGGGCCCAGCATTTT
cdr3_aa: CASRQGLGGAQHF